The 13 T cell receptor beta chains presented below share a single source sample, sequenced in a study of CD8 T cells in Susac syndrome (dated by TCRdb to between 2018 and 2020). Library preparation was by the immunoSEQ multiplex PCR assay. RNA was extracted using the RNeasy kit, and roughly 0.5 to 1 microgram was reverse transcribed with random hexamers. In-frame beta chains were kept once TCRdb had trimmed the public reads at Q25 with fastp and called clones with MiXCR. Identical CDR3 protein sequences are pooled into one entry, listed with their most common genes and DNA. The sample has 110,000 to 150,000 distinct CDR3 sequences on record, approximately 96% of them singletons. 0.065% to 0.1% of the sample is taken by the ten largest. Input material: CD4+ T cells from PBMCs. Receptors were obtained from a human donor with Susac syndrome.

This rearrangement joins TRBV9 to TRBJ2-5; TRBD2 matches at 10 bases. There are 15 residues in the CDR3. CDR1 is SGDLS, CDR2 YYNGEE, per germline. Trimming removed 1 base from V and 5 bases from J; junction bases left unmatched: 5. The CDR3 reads CASSVSLAGVETQYF. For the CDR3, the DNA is TGTGCCAGCAGCGTATCGCTAGCGGGAGTGGAGACCCAGTACTTC.

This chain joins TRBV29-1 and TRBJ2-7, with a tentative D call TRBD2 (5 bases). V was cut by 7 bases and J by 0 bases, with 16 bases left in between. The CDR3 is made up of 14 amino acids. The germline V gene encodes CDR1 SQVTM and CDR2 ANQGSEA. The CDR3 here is CSAATNPSSYEQYF. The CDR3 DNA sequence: TGCAGCGCGGCGACTAACCCGAGCTCCTACGAGCAGTACTTC.

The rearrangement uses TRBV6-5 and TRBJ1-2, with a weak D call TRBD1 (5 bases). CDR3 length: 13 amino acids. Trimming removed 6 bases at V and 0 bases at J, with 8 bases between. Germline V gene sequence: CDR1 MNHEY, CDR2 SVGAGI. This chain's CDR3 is CASRPTANYGYTF. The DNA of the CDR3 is TGTGCCAGCAGGCCGACAGCTAACTATGGCTACACCTTC.

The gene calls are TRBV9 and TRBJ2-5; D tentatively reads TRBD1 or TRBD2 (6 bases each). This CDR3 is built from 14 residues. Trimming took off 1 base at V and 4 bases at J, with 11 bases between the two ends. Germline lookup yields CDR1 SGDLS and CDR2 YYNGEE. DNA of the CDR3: TGTGCCAGCAGCGTAACCAGGGGAGGAGAGACCCAGTACTTC. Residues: CASSVTRGGETQYF.

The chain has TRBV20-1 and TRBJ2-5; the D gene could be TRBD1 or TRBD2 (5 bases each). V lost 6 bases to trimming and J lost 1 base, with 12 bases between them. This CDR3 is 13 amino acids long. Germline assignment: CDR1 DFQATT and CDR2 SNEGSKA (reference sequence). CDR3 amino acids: CSAGATAQETQYF. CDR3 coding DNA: TGCAGTGCCGGGGCGACAGCCCAAGAGACCCAGTACTTC.

The CDR3 is CSARGTGSFANTGELFF. CDR3 DNA sequence: TGCAGTGCTAGGGGGACAGGGAGTTTCGCGAACACCGGGGAGCTGTTTTTT. The chain employs TRBV20-1 and TRBJ2-2; 9 bases agree with TRBD1. V lost 3 bases to trimming and J lost 0 bases; unmatched junction nucleotides: 8. This CDR3 is built from 17 residues. The germline gives CDR1 DFQATT, CDR2 SNEGSKA (reference sequence).

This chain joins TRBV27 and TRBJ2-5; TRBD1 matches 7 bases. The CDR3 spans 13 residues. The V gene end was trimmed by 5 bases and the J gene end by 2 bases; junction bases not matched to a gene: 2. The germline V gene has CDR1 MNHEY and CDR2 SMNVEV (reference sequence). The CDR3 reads CASSRDRQETQYF. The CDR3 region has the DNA TGTGCCAGCAGTCGGGACAGACAAGAGACCCAGTACTTC.

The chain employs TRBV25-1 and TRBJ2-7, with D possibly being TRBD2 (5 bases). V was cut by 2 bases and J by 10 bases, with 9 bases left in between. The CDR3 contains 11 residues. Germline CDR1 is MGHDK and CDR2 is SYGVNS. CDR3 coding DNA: TGTGCCAGCAGTGAAGGAGGATACCAGTACTTC. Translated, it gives CASSEGGYQYF.

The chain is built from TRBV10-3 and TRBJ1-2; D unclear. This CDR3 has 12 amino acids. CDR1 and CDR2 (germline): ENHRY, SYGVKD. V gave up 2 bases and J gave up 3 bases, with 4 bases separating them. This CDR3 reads CAISERDYGYTF. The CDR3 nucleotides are TGTGCCATCAGTGAGAGGGACTATGGCTACACCTTC.

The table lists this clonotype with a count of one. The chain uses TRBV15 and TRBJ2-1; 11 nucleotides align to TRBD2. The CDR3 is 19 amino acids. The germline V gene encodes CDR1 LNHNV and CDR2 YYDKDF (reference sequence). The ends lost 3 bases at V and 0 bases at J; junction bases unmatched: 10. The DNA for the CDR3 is TGTGCCACCAGCAGTCGACTAGCGGGGACTCCCAGCTCCTACAATGAGCAGTTCTTC. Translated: CATSSRLAGTPSSYNEQFF.

The CDR3 DNA sequence: TGCAGCGTCGCCGGGACTAGCGGATCTGCTAGCACAGATACGCAGTATTTT. Translated: CSVAGTSGSASTDTQYF. The chain combines TRBV29-1 with TRBJ2-3, with 11 bases fitting TRBD2. Looked up from germline, CDR1 is SQVTM and CDR2 is ANQGSEA. V shed 6 bases, J shed 0 bases, and the junction held 11 bases outside the gene matches. The CDR3 is 17 residues long.

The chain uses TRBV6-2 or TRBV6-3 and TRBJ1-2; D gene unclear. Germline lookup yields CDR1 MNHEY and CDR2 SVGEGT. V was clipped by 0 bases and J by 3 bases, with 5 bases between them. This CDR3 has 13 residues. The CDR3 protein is CASSYSGYYGYTF. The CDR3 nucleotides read TGTGCCAGCAGTTACTCCGGATACTATGGCTACACCTTC.

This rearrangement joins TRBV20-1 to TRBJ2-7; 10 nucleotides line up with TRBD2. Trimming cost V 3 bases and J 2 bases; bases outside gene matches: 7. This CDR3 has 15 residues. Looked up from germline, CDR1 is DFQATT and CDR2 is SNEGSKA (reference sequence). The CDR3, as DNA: TGCAGTGCTAGGAACAAGCGGGAGGGCCCCTACGAGCAGTACTTC. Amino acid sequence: CSARNKREGPYEQYF.